Listed below are T cell receptor beta chains from one sample, sequenced in a study of long-term antiretroviral therapy in people with HIV. Sequencing used immunoSEQ multiplex PCR; TCRdb keeps in-frame clones, though not all of them. The table includes around 43,000 clones, 94% detected once. The sequenced sample was unsorted PBMCs, obtained around 9 years after starting antiretroviral therapy. These receptors were taken from a man in his thirties or forties with HIV. CDR3s leave out the opening cysteine and the closing phenylalanine or tryptophan. The order of the fields is V gene, clone size, CDR3 protein. Clone size is not always given. Where it is, it says once, few, many or a class for expanded clones.

TRBV4-1,few,ASSPLRVNEKLF
TRBV5-1,.,ASSPGSSGANVLT
TRBV6-4,.,ARGPGLDYNEQF
TRBV2,.,ASSERRYGASPLH
TRBV27,.,ASSLGSGGSGNTIY
TRBV19,.,ASSIGNQPQH
TRBV7-3,.,ASSRNKGATGELF
TRBV6-5,.,ASSYSPGGTDTQY
TRBV14,once,ASSQFDGPDNEQF
TRBV7-9,.,ASSSPTADTQY
TRBV6-1,.,ASSEGRIYTNYGYT
TRBV5-5,.,ASSRGLAGGVVETQY
TRBV19,.,ASSISENYGYT
TRBV6-6,.,ASIERVPNTEAF